This entry is about one T cell receptor beta chain. Its antigen remains unknown. The Oncomine TCR Beta short-read assay was applied to DNA of cultured CD4+ T cells. TCRdb reanalysed the PCR reads using MiXCR and keeps one entry per CDR3 protein. The sample shows some 24,000 distinct CDR3 sequences, around 42% of them seen only once. Time point meaning: late sampling 161 to 241 days after vaccination in a few convalescent patients. Indicated treatment: approximately 10-day PBMC culture with coronavirus spike peptide pools or control peptides (ViraFEST assay). The sample originates from a study of vaccination and CD4 T cells after COVID-19. Trimming left V 0 bases short and J 6 bases short, with 6 bases between. This CDR3 has 13 residues. The germline gives CDR1 LNHNV, CDR2 YYDKDF (reference sequence).

Source: CD4+ T cells from blood, cultured in vitro, taken about 7 months after SARS-CoV-2 vaccination. The chain links TRBV15 to TRBJ1-5, with D tentatively TRBD1 (5 bases). The TCR comes from a human donor who had recovered from COVID-19. The CDR3 coding sequence is TGTGCCACCAGCAGAGAGGGGCCTCAGCCCCAGCATTTT. Translation: CATSREGPQPQHF.